The T cell receptor (beta chain) described here comes from a study of blood T cell repertoires in COVID-19. A case of COVID-19 had been met by exposed participants within 2 weeks before study entry. Measured with immunoSEQ multiplex PCR; TCRdb has only the in-frame clones, and not every one. The sample shows about 370,000 clones, 90% to 95% of them seen only once. Germline lookup yields CDR1 LNHNV and CDR2 YYDKDF (reference sequence). The CDR3 runs to 14 residues. Trimming took 9 bases from V and 0 from J; bases not matched to a gene: 5. This chain joins TRBV15 and TRBJ1-5; 7 bases are a match to TRBD1. The TCR was taken from a woman in her thirties or forties who had been exposed to COVID-19. The sequencing input was PBMCs or T cells enriched from blood (not recorded which). CDR3 protein: CATSTGYSNQPQHF. CDR3 in DNA: TGTGCCACTTCGACAGGGTATAGCAATCAGCCCCAGCATTTT.